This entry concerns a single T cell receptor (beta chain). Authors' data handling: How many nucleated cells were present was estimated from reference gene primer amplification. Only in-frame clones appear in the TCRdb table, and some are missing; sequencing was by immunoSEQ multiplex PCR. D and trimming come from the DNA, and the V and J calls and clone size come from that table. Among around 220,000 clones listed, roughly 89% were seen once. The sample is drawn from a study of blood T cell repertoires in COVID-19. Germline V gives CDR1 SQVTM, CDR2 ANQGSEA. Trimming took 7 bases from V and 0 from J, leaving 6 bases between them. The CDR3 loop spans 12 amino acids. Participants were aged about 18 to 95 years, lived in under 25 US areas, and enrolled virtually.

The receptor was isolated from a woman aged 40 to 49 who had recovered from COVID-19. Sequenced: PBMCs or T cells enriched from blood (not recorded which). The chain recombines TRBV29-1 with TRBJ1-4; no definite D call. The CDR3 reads CSGRATNEKLFF. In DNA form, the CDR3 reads TGCAGCGGGAGGGCAACTAATGAAAAACTGTTTTTT.